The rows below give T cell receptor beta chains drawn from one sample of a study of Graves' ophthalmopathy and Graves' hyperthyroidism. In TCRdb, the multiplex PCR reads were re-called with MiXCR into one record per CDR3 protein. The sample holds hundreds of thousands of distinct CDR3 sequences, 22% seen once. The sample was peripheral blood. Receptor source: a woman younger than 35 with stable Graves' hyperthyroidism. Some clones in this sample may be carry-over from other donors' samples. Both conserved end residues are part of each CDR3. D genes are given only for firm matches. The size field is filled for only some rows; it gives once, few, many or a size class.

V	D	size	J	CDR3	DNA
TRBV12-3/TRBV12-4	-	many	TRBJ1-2	CASSTGLGYTF	TGTGCCAGCAGTACAGGGTTAGGCTACACCTTC
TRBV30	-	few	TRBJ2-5	CAWSVLEETQYF	TGTGCCTGGAGTGTACTAGAAGAGACCCAGTACTTC
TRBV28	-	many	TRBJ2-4	CASTPSTKNIQYF	TGTGCCAGCACCCCCAGTACCAAAAACATTCAGTACTTC
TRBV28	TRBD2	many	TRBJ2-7	CASTTLGLAGGSVYEQYF	TGTGCCAGCACCACCTTGGGACTAGCGGGAGGCTCCGTCTACGAGCAGTACTTC
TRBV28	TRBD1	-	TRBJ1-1	CASSLTGDAEAFF	TGTGCCAGCAGTTTAACAGGGGATGCTGAAGCTTTCTTT
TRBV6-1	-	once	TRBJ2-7	CASSGGISLYEQYF	TGTGCCAGCAGTGGCGGGATCTCGCTCTACGAGCAGTACTTC
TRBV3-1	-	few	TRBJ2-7	CASSQGGTYSYEQYF	TGTGCCAGCAGCCAAGGAGGGACATACTCCTACGAGCAGTACTTC
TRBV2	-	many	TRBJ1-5	CATGPPQTNQPQHF	TGTGCCACTGGACCCCCTCAGACAAATCAGCCCCAGCATTTT
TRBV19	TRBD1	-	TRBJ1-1	CASSQRQGLNTEAFF	TGTGCCAGTAGCCAACGACAGGGGCTGAACACTGAAGCTTTCTTT
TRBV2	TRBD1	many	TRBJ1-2	CASRGTGGNGYTF	TGTGCCAGCAGGGGGACAGGGGGCAATGGCTACACCTTC
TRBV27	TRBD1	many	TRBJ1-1	CASSLSWTGMTTEAFF	TGTGCCAGCAGTTTATCGTGGACAGGGATGACCACTGAAGCTTTCTTT
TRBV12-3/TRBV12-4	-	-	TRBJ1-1	CASRRDRRTEAFF	TGTGCCAGCAGAAGGGACCGGCGGACTGAAGCTTTCTTT
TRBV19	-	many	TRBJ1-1	CASSPSSGGNTEAFF	TGTGCCAGTAGTCCCTCCTCGGGAGGGAACACTGAAGCTTTCTTT
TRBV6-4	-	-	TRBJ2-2	CASSDSRAGDTGELFF	TGTGCCAGCAGTGACTCCCGGGCAGGGGACACCGGGGAGCTGTTTTTT
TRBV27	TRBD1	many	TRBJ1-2	CASSLFAGQGNGYTF	TGTGCCAGCAGTTTATTCGCGGGACAGGGGAACGGCTACACCTTC
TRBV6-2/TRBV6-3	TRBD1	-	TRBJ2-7	CASSRDRGIAAKTYEQYF	TGTGCCAGCAGTCGGGACAGGGGTATAGCGGCCAAAACCTACGAGCAGTACTTC
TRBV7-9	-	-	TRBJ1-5	CASSLGADNQPQHF	TGTGCCAGCAGCTTAGGGGCAGACAATCAGCCCCAGCATTTT
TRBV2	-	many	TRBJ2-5	CASGDRAWETQYF	TGTGCCAGCGGGGACCGCGCGTGGGAGACCCAGTACTTC